The sequence of this T cell receptor (beta chain) was determined in a study of T cell repertoires in cytomegalovirus infection. Study summary: Well-studied HLA-B-restricted CMV epitopes were used in the study alongside recently identified HLA-C-restricted ones. Public signatures in TCR beta pointed to CMV infection and matching HLA type. Study-level findings and limits: The ex vivo response was dominated by HLA-C-restricted CMV-specific TCR beta clonotypes. Summed frequency of shared TCR beta families picked out CMV carriers who also had the relevant HLA.

Remarks on this clonotype: Antigen unknown.

CDR1 and CDR2 from the germline V gene are SGHVS and FQNEAQ. CDR3 length: 15 amino acids. J gave up 5 bases and V 6 bases, and 10 bases lay outside the gene matches. TCRdb called the reads again in MiXCR, with one record for every CDR3 protein. The sample lists about 920,000 distinct CDR3 sequences, 30% to 40% occurring once. The chain couples TRBV7-8 to TRBJ1-1; TRBD1 matches 9 bases. This clonotype was sampled from a human donor in good health (CMV status not recorded). Some clones in this sample may be carry-over from other donors' samples. Here the sequenced sample was cultured CD8+ T cells from PBMCs, taken from culture after CMV antigen stimulation. CDR3 sequence reads: CASSLWGQGETEAFF. The CDR3 bases are TGTGCCAGCAGTCTTTGGGGACAGGGTGAAACTGAAGCTTTCTTT.